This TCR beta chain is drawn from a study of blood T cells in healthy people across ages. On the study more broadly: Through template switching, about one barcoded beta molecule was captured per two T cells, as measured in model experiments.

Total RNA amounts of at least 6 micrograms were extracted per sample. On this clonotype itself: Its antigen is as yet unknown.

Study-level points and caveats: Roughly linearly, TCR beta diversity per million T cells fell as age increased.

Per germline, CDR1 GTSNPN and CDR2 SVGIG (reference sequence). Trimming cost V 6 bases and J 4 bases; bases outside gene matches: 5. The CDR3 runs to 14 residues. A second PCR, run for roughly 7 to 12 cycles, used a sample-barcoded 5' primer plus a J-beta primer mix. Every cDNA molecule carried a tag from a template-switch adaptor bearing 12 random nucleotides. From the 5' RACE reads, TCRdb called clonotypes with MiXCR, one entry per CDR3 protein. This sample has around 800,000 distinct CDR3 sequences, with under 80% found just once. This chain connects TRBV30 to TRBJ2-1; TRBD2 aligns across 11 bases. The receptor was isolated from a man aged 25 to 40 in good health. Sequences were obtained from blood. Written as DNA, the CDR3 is TGTGCCTGCAACCCTAGCGGGGGGTACAATGAGCAGTTCTTC. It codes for CACNPSGGYNEQFF.